A selection of T cell receptor beta chains follows, all from one sample in a study of blood T cell repertoires in COVID-19. Sequencing was performed with immunoSEQ multiplex PCR; in TCRdb, only in-frame clones are kept and a portion is missing. Of around 210,000 clones in the sample, 80% to 90% were seen once. Sequencing was carried out using peripheral blood. These receptors were obtained from a man aged 18 to 29 with active or convalescent COVID-19. Both conserved end residues are part of each CDR3. The D gene is left open where the match is weak. Clone size appears in some rows only: once, few, many, or a class for an expanded clone.

V gene	J gene	clone size	D gene	CDR3 DNA	CDR3 protein
TRBV5-4	TRBJ2-7	NA	TRBD2	TGTGCCAGCAGATCGATTCTAGCGGGTAATTCCGGCGAGCAGTACTTC	CASRSILAGNSGEQYF
TRBV5-1	TRBJ1-1	NA	NA	TGCGCCAGCAGCTTCAACGACAGGCGAGTTAACACTGAAGCTTTCTTT	CASSFNDRRVNTEAFF
TRBV10-3	TRBJ1-2	NA	NA	TGTGCCACGGGGGGGGCCTATGGCTACACCTTC	CATGGAYGYTF
TRBV11-2	TRBJ1-1	NA	NA	TGTGCCAGCAGCTTACAGGGGATGGCCACTGAAGCTTTCTTT	CASSLQGMATEAFF
TRBV6-5	TRBJ2-7	NA	NA	TGTGCCAGCAGTCCCGCCTCGGACTATTCCTACGAGCAGTACTTC	CASSPASDYSYEQYF
TRBV27	TRBJ1-5	NA	TRBD1	TGTGCCAGCAGTGTACAGGGGAATCAGCCCCAGCATTTT	CASSVQGNQPQHF
TRBV11-1	TRBJ2-2	NA	NA	TGTGCCAGCAGCTTAGCTCGGGCCGGGGAGCTGTTTTTT	CASSLARAGELFF
TRBV5-1	TRBJ2-5	NA	TRBD1	TGCGCCAGCAGCTCGGACAGGGTTTCGGAGACCCAGTACTTC	CASSSDRVSETQYF
TRBV5-1	TRBJ1-2	NA	TRBD1	TGCGCCAGCAGCCTTGGGACAGCGAATACCTATGGCTACACCTTC	CASSLGTANTYGYTF
TRBV28	TRBJ2-2	NA	TRBD1	TGTGCCAGCAGTCCTCCCGGGACAGGGGGCTTGGCCGGGGAGCTGTTTTTT	CASSPPGTGGLAGELFF
TRBV24-1	TRBJ1-2	NA	NA	TGTGCCACCAGTGATAGTCTGGACAGTCATGGCTACACCTTC	CATSDSLDSHGYTF
TRBV10-3	TRBJ2-2	NA	TRBD2	TGTGCCATCAGTGATTCGGCGGGAGGGAACACCGGGGAGCTGTTTTTT	CAISDSAGGNTGELFF
TRBV16	TRBJ2-7	NA	NA	TGTGCCAGCAGCCAATCCGCCAAAGGACTGATCTACGAGCAGTACTTC	CASSQSAKGLIYEQYF
TRBV6-2/TRBV6-3	TRBJ1-2	once	NA	TGTGCCAGCAGTTATGCGGGAGCCTGGGGCTACACCTTC	CASSYAGAWGYTF
TRBV30	TRBJ1-4	NA	NA	TGTGCCTGGAGGGCCCCCGGGATTAATGAAAAACTGTTTTTT	CAWRAPGINEKLFF
TRBV24-1	TRBJ1-2	NA	TRBD1	TGTGCCACCAGTGATTCACGCTCAGGGGGCTATGGCTACACCTTC	CATSDSRSGGYGYTF
TRBV5-4	TRBJ2-7	NA	TRBD1	TGTGCCAGCAGTCAGGGACAGAACTACGAGCAGTACTTC	CASSQGQNYEQYF
TRBV10-1	TRBJ2-2	NA	NA	TGCGCCAGCAGTCGGACCTCCGGGAGGGAGCTGTTTTTT	CASSRTSGRELFF
TRBV24-1	TRBJ2-2	NA	NA	TGTGCCACCAGTGATTTGGGGACAACGAACACCGGGGAGCTGTTTTTT	CATSDLGTTNTGELFF
TRBV6-5	TRBJ1-1	NA	NA	TGTGCCAGCAGTTGGAGACTGAACACTGAAGCTTTCTTT	CASSWRLNTEAFF
TRBV11-3	TRBJ2-1	NA	NA	TGTGCCAGCAGCCACGGACAGTCCTCCTACAATGAGCAGTTCTTC	CASSHGQSSYNEQFF
TRBV24-1	TRBJ2-1	NA	TRBD2	TGTGCCACCAGTGGCTTAGCGGGGGCCACCTACAATGAGCAGTTCTTC	CATSGLAGATYNEQFF
TRBV5-1	TRBJ1-2	NA	TRBD1	TGCGCCAGCAGCACGGTAGGACAGGGCTACTATGGCTACACCTTC	CASSTVGQGYYGYTF
TRBV2	TRBJ1-1	few	NA	TGTGCCAGCAGTGAAGTCCCAAGGGGAGCTTTCTTT	CASSEVPRGAFF
TRBV7-2	TRBJ1-4	NA	NA	TGTGCCAGCAGCTTAGTAAGGATCGGCGACAGTAAAGAAAAACTGTTTTTT	CASSLVRIGDSKEKLFF
TRBV19	TRBJ1-1	NA	TRBD1	TGTGCCAGTAGTATTTTTGGGACAGGTCAAACGGGCACTGAAGCTTTCTTT	CASSIFGTGQTGTEAFF
TRBV20-1	TRBJ1-1	NA	NA	TGCAGTGCCTCCTCAGGCCATGAAGCTTTCTTT	CSASSGHEAFF
TRBV7-6	TRBJ1-2	NA	NA	TGTGCCAGCAGCTTGGTCGGCAGCGCGGCCTCTAACTATGGCTACACCTTC	CASSLVGSAASNYGYTF
TRBV28	TRBJ1-5	NA	TRBD1	TGTGCCATCCAGGACAGGGGCCATCAGCCCCAGCATTTT	CAIQDRGHQPQHF
TRBV12-2	TRBJ2-2	NA	NA	TGTGCAAGCCCGACCCCCCCCCTTTTGACAGGGTCGGACACCGGGGAGCTGTTTTTT	CASPTPPLLTGSDTGELFF
TRBV6-1	TRBJ2-7	NA	TRBD2	TGTGCCAGCAGGGAAATATTAAGCGGGAGCCCGGACGAGCAGTACTTC	CASREILSGSPDEQYF
TRBV19	TRBJ1-1	once	TRBD1	TGTGCCAGTAGTGCCCGGACAGGGGGAAACACTGAAGCTTTCTTT	CASSARTGGNTEAFF
TRBV3-1/TRBV3-2	TRBJ1-5	NA	TRBD1	TGTGCCAGCAGCCAAACAGGGGCGCGGTCCAATCAGCCCCAGCATTTT	CASSQTGARSNQPQHF
TRBV2	TRBJ2-3	once	TRBD1	TGTGCCAGCGTTCCAAGAGGGACAGGGTTCACAGATACGCAGTATTTT	CASVPRGTGFTDTQYF
TRBV5-1	TRBJ2-7	NA	TRBD2	TGCGCCAGCAGCCCTCAAAAAATTCCGGGACTAGCGGCATCCTACGAGCAGTACTTC	CASSPQKIPGLAASYEQYF
TRBV19	TRBJ1-1	NA	NA	TGTGCCAGTAAGATGGAGGGACTAACTGAAGCTTTCTTT	CASKMEGLTEAFF
TRBV12-3/TRBV12-4	TRBJ1-6	NA	TRBD1	TGTGCCACCGACGCCGGGACAGGGGCCCTCCACTTT	CATDAGTGALHF
TRBV2	TRBJ2-7	NA	TRBD1	TGTGCCAGCAGGAGGGACAGGGACCACGAGCAGTACTTC	CASRRDRDHEQYF
TRBV19	TRBJ2-2	NA	NA	TGTGCCAGTAGCACTCACGGGGGGCGGACCGGGGAGCTGTTTTTT	CASSTHGGRTGELFF